The T cell receptor (beta chain) under discussion was sequenced for a study of cytomegalovirus exposure and HLA in healthy donors. This CDR3 is 13 amino acids long. J was trimmed by 9 bases and V by 0 bases; bases with no gene match: 3. CDR1 and CDR2 from the germline V gene are SGDLS and YYNGEE. Method: immunoSEQ multiplex PCR; TCRdb's copy keeps in-frame clones and lacks some. This table holds over 200,000 clones, 80% to 90% found once. This chain joins TRBV9 and TRBJ2-1, with 7 bases aligning to TRBD1. The origin of this receptor is a woman under 30 in good health and CMV-seronegative. Sequencing used PBMCs. CDR3 in DNA: TGTGCCAGCAGCGTAGGAGGGGGCGGTGAGCAGTTCTTC. Protein sequence: CASSVGGGGEQFF. Complete variable domain (other parts from reference TRBV9 and TRBJ2-1): DSGVTQTPKHLITATGQRVTLRCSPRSGDLSVYWYQQSLDQGLQFLIQYYNGEERAKGNILERFSAQQFPDLHSELNLSSLELGDSALYFCASSVGGGGEQFFGPGTRLTVL.